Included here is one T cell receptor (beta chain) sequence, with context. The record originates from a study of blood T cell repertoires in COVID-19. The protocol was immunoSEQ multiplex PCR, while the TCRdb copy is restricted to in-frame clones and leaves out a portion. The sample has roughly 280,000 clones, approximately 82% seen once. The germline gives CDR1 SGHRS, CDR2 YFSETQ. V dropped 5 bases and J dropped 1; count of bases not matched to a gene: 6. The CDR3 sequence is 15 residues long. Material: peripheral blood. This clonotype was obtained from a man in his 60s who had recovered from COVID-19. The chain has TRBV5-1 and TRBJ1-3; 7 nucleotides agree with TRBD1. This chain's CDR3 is CASRKDRKSGNTIYF. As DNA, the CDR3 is TGCGCCAGCAGAAAGGACAGGAAATCTGGAAACACCATATATTTT.